This record concerns one T cell receptor (beta chain) sequence. Its antigen remains unknown. The sample originates from a study of lymphopenia after photon versus proton radiotherapy. Findings of the study overall: After lymphocyte nadir, photon-treated repertoires showed oligoclonal expansion, especially CD8+ Temra. In patients who died, overall survival fell as post-nadir TCR diversity dropped more. Photon-treated patients lost naive T cells and TCR diversity; proton-treated stayed stable. Only patients who died were analyzed for survival; proton advantage is unproven.

This table comes from immunoSEQ multiplex PCR, and its TCRdb copy is limited to in-frame clones, with some not included. Of more than 45,000 clones in the sample, about four fifths were seen once. This CDR3 has 14 residues. The V end lost 1 base, the J end lost 2 bases, and 8 bases lay between the germline ends. Germline V gene sequence: CDR1 MGHRA, CDR2 YSYEKL. This material consisted of peripheral blood, taken from a patient treated with proton-based radiotherapy. The J gene is TRBJ1-2, the V gene TRBV4-1; D is ambiguous. This receptor was obtained from a man aged 60-69 years with pancreatic cancer. The CDR3 region is CASSQGPNNYGYTF. In DNA, the CDR3 is TGCGCCAGCAGCCAAGGACCCAACAACTATGGCTACACCTTC.